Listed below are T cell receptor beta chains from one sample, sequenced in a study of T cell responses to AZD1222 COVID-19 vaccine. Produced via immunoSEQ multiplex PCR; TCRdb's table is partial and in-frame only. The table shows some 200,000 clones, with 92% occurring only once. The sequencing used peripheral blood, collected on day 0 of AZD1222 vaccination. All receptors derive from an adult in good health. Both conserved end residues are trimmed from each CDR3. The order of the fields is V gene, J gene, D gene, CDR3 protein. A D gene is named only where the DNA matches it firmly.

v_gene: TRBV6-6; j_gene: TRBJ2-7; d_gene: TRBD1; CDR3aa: ASSYLGQGLFNEQY
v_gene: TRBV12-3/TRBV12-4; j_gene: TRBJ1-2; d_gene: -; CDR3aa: ASSLARNYGYT
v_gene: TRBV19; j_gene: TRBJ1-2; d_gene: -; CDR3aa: ASSLSGGSGGPNYGYT
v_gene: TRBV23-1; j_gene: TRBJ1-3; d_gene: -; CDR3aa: ASSQVRVGGAGNTIY
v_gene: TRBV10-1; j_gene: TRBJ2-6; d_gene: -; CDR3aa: ASSEGGFSGANVLT
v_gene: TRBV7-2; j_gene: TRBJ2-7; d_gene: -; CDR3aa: ASSFAYEQY
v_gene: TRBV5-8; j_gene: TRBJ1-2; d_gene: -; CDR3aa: ASTDWGYGYT
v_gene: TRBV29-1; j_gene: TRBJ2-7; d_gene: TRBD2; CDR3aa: SVGLAGAYEQY
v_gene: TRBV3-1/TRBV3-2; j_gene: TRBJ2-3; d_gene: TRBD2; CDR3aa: ASSPPGRGRAEY
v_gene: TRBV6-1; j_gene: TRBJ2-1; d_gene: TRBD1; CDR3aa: ASSDRDRVENEQF
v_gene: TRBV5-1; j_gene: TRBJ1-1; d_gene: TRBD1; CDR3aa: ASSVGQGLNTEAF
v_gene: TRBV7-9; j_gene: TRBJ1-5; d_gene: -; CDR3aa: ASSSGPLNALGKSNQPQH
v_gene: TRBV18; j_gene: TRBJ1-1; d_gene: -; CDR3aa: ASSPTRDTEAF
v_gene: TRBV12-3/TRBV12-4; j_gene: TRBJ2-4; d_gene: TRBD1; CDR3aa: ASAQGVVNIQY
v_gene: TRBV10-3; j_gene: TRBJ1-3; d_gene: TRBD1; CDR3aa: ATAPGQGWDTIY
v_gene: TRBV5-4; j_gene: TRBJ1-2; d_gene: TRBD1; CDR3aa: ASSPGGTGTLGYT
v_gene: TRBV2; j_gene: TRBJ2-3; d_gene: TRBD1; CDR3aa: ASSRGGQGRTDTQY
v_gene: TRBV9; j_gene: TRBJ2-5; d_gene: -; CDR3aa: ASSRVSQETQY
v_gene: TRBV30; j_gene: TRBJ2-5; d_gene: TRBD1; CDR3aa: AWNPGQISGGETQY
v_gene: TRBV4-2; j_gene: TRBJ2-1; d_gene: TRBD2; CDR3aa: ASSPEGLAGGNNEQF
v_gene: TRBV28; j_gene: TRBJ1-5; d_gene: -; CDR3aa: ASSLRPQPQH
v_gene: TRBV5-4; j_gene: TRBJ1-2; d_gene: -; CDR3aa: ASSSAAGANYGYT
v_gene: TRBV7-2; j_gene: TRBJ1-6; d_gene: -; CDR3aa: ASSFGGSGNSPLH
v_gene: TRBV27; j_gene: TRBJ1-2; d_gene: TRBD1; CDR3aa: ASSSLSQGARLYGYT
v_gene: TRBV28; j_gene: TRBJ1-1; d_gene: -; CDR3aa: ASSFRGAAAF
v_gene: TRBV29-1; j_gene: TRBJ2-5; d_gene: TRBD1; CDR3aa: SVVRGQGGLQETQY
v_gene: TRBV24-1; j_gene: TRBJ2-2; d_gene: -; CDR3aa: ATSDNRGANTGELF
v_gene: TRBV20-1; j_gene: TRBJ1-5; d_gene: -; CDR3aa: SASSGEHSNQPQH
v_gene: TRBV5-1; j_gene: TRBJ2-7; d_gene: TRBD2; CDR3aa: ASSLAAGALEQY
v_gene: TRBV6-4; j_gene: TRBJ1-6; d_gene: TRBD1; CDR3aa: ASSDSAGGSSPLH
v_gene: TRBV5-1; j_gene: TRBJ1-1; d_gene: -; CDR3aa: ASSPGNTEAF
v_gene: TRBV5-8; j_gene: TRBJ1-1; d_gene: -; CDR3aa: ATVRTRGGLRAF